This TCR beta chain appears in the sequencing data of a study of STAT5B mutations in CD4+ large granular lymphocyte leukemia. Study observations and caveats: Data were not HLA-matched across samples. Patient CD4-sorted repertoires stayed more clonal than healthy ones after leukemic-clone removal.

Concerning this clone: Its antigen is still unknown.

The germline V gene encodes CDR1 LGHNT and CDR2 FRNRAP. The CDR3 totals 17 residues. Germline trimming cut 0 bases from V and 4 bases from J; bases unmatched to any gene: 5. The assay was run at survey level. Libraries were prepared by immunoSEQ multiplex PCR; TCRdb keeps only in-frame clonotypes and omits some of them. The table has 34,000 or so clones, around 81% seen once. The rearrangement joins TRBV12-5 to TRBJ2-5, with TRBD2 matching over 13 bases. The sequence was collected from a human donor in good health. Sequencing was performed on CD4+ T cells from blood buffy coats. The CDR3 loop reads CASGLVTSGRGRETQYF. Written as DNA, the CDR3 is TGTGCTAGTGGTTTGGTAACTAGCGGGAGGGGGAGAGAGACCCAGTACTTC.